Listed below are T cell receptor beta chains from one sample, sequenced in a study of T-cell reconstitution after alpha-beta-depleted transplantation in children. TCRdb re-derived calls from the PCR reads in MiXCR, one entry per CDR3 protein. The sample lists 450,000 to 550,000 distinct CDR3 sequences, approximately 10% seen once, with approximately 15% in the top ten. The sample consisted of PBMCs, mostly from graft donor cells, taken 180 days after TCRalphabeta/CD19-depleted stem cell transplant. These receptor sequences come from a female patient aged 2 to 10 who had a stem cell transplant for aplastic anemia, so the T cells may come from the graft donor. CDR3s include the opening cysteine and the closing phenylalanine or tryptophan. The D gene is left open where the match is weak. The size of a clone is reported for some rows only, either as once, few or many, or as a class for expanded clones.

v_call	d_call	j_call	cdr3_length	clone_size	cdr3_aa	cdr3_nt
TRBV11-1	TRBD2	TRBJ2-1	20	-	CASSRFSLGTSDYSYNEQFF	TGTGCCAGCAGCCGGTTCTCCCTCGGGACTAGCGACTACTCCTACAATGAGCAGTTCTTC
TRBV11-2	-	TRBJ2-1	15	-	CASSPIGGKYNEQFF	TGTGCCAGCAGCCCCATAGGCGGCAAGTACAATGAGCAGTTCTTC
TRBV5-4	-	TRBJ1-4	16	-	CASSLDSADPYEKLFF	TGTGCCAGCAGCTTGGATTCGGCAGACCCCTATGAAAAACTGTTTTTT
TRBV11-2	TRBD2	TRBJ2-1	15	-	CASSLTGGLGNEQFF	TGTGCCAGCAGCTTAACGGGAGGGCTCGGCAATGAGCAGTTCTTC
TRBV29-1	-	TRBJ2-5	12	many	CSVDWYQETQYF	TGCAGCGTTGACTGGTACCAAGAGACCCAGTACTTC
TRBV20-1	-	TRBJ2-1	11	many	CSAGGAPKQFF	TGCAGTGCTGGGGGGGCCCCTAAGCAGTTCTTC
TRBV5-1	-	TRBJ2-1	13	-	CASSLYGAREQFF	TGCGCCAGCAGCTTGTATGGGGCGAGAGAGCAGTTCTTC
TRBV5-1	-	TRBJ1-1	13	-	CASSSGMNTEAFF	TGCGCCAGCAGCTCGGGGATGAACACTGAAGCTTTCTTT
TRBV7-9	-	TRBJ2-7	14	-	CASSLGFRGQGQYF	TGTGCCAGCAGCTTAGGGTTCCGGGGGCAGGGGCAGTACTTC
TRBV4-2	-	TRBJ1-4	13	few	CASSQDEVPKLFF	TGTGCCAGCAGCCAAGATGAAGTTCCTAAACTGTTTTTT
TRBV7-9	-	TRBJ1-1	13	-	CASSAKTATEAFF	TGTGCCAGCAGCGCTAAAACAGCAACTGAAGCTTTCTTT
TRBV15	TRBD2	TRBJ2-3	17	few	CATSRDPNGGSTDTQYF	TGTGCCACCAGCAGAGATCCCAACGGGGGGAGCACAGATACGCAGTATTTT
TRBV11-3	-	TRBJ2-5	16	few	CASSPRQGRGQETQYF	TGTGCCAGCAGCCCGAGACAGGGGAGGGGGCAAGAGACCCAGTACTTC
TRBV29-1	TRBD1	TRBJ2-7	14	few	CSVAVKGAVHEQYF	TGCAGCGTTGCAGTAAAGGGGGCGGTCCACGAGCAGTACTTC
TRBV7-7	TRBD1	TRBJ2-1	15	-	CASSQDRGTYNEQFF	TGTGCCAGCAGCCAGGACAGGGGGACCTACAATGAGCAGTTCTTC
TRBV5-1	-	TRBJ1-6	13	-	CASSLGNNSPLHF	TGCGCCAGCAGCTTGGGAAATAATTCACCCCTCCACTTT
TRBV14	TRBD1	TRBJ2-1	15	many	CASSQGDRAWNEQFF	TGTGCCAGCAGCCAAGGGGACAGGGCTTGGAATGAGCAGTTCTTC
TRBV29-1	TRBD1	TRBJ2-4	15	few	CSVGQGNLAKNIQYF	TGCAGCGTTGGACAGGGGAATCTAGCCAAAAACATTCAGTACTTC
TRBV7-8	TRBD2	TRBJ2-1	16	many	CASSLSSGSAYNEQFF	TGTGCCAGCAGCTTATCAAGCGGGAGTGCCTACAATGAGCAGTTCTTC
TRBV12-3/TRBV12-4	TRBD1	TRBJ1-6	14	few	CASSLRDRVSPLHF	TGTGCCAGCAGTTTACGGGACAGGGTATCCCCCCTCCACTTT
TRBV10-3	TRBD2	TRBJ2-1	15	few	CAISGGTSGVDEQFF	TGTGCCATCAGTGGCGGGACTAGCGGAGTTGATGAGCAGTTCTTC
TRBV7-2	TRBD1	TRBJ1-6	15	-	CASSSRQGGPSPLHF	TGTGCCAGCAGCTCCCGACAGGGAGGCCCTTCACCCCTCCACTTT
TRBV19	TRBD1	TRBJ2-1	15	-	CASRWDSSSYNEQFF	TGTGCCAGTAGATGGGACAGCAGCTCCTACAATGAGCAGTTCTTC
TRBV20-1	-	TRBJ1-3	10	few	CSALGNTIYF	TGCAGTGCTTTAGGGAACACCATATATTTT
TRBV6-1	TRBD2	TRBJ2-2	15	-	CASRPGGRANGELFF	TGTGCCAGCAGGCCGGGGGGGAGGGCAAACGGGGAGCTGTTTTTT
TRBV18	TRBD2	TRBJ2-7	16	-	CASSRTSGNPSYEQYF	TGTGCCAGCTCGCGGACTAGCGGCAACCCTTCCTACGAGCAGTACTTC
TRBV29-1	TRBD2	TRBJ2-1	18	few	CSAAGGTWTSGNVDEQFF	TGCAGCGCCGCAGGGGGTACGTGGACTAGCGGGAATGTCGATGAGCAGTTCTTC
TRBV28	-	TRBJ1-3	17	few	CASSPHGRGASGNTIYF	TGTGCCAGCAGTCCCCATGGCAGGGGCGCCTCTGGAAACACCATATATTTT
TRBV28	-	TRBJ2-7	17	many	CASSLQLGAGSSYEQYF	TGTGCCAGCAGTCTCCAGTTGGGTGCCGGGAGCTCCTACGAGCAGTACTTC
TRBV24-1	TRBD2	TRBJ2-7	16	once	CATSDLAAGGSYEQYF	TGTGCCACCAGTGATTTGGCGGCGGGAGGGTCCTACGAGCAGTACTTC
TRBV19	-	TRBJ2-1	15	few	CASSMDGLSYNEQFF	TGTGCCAGTAGTATGGACGGCCTCTCCTACAATGAGCAGTTCTTC
TRBV9	-	TRBJ2-7	15	-	CASSVDLGPQYEQYF	TGTGCCAGCAGCGTAGATCTCGGACCTCAATACGAGCAGTACTTC
TRBV7-8	-	TRBJ1-4	16	-	CASSLRGGRTDEKLFF	TGTGCCAGCAGCTTACGCGGGGGGCGAACCGATGAAAAACTGTTTTTT
TRBV18	TRBD2	TRBJ2-2	15	-	CASSPGLADTGELFF	TGTGCCAGCTCACCAGGGCTAGCGGACACCGGGGAGCTGTTTTTT
TRBV5-4	-	TRBJ2-2	14	few	CASSPGPFTGELFF	TGTGCCAGCAGCCCGGGACCATTCACCGGGGAGCTGTTTTTT
TRBV27	-	TRBJ2-7	14	few	CASSTARGSYEQYF	TGTGCCAGCAGTACCGCCAGGGGCTCCTACGAGCAGTACTTC